This T cell receptor beta chain originates from a study of T cells in tuberculosis. Using immunoSEQ multiplex PCR, the repertoire was profiled, and TCRdb retains in-frame clones only, with some absent. The repertoire holds approximately 20,000 clones, with less than 98% as singletons. The V gene lost 7 bases and the J gene lost 8 bases, with 11 bases spanning the gap. The CDR3 is made up of 11 amino acids. Germline CDR1 is LNHDA and CDR2 is SQIVND (reference sequence). The receptor was derived from a donor between 10 and 35 years old with latent tuberculosis or without tuberculosis infection. V and J are TRBV19 and TRBJ1-2; D remains ambiguous. Material: PBMCs. The CDR3 coding sequence is TGTGCCAGTATTGGTCTGGAGGGCTACACCTTC. It specifies CASIGLEGYTF.